The clone carrying this TCR beta chain was found a few times. Its matching antigen is unknown. TCRdb ran MiXCR on the 5' RACE reads and lists one entry per CDR3 protein. Of 500,000 or so distinct CDR3 sequences listed, around an eighth are singletons. This sample was included in a study of identical twins. Trimming removed 0 bases from V and 10 bases from J, with 10 bases in between. The CDR3 consists of 13 residues. Germline assignment: CDR1 LNHNV and CDR2 YYDKDF (reference sequence). Study-level points and caveats: Among out-of-frame alpha sequences shared by twins, low generation probability occurred in excess.

A further study also used this sample, focusing on yellow fever vaccine responses in identical twins.

Sequencing used CD4+ T cells sorted from blood. J is TRBJ2-1 and V is TRBV15; D uncertain. The sequence was collected from a woman aged 18-29 years in good health. The CDR3 is CATSRDLGNEQFF. CDR3 DNA: TGTGCCACCAGCAGAGATCTGGGAAACGAGCAGTTCTTC.